What follows are 7 T cell receptor beta chains derived from one specimen sequenced in a study of cytomegalovirus exposure and HLA in healthy donors. It was with 60 Vbeta and 13 Jbeta primers that the PCR ran. The protocol was immunoSEQ multiplex PCR, while the TCRdb copy is restricted to in-frame clones and leaves out a portion. The table has about 130,000 clones, less than 80% seen once. Sequenced sample: PBMCs. These receptors came from a man between 40 and 49 years old in good health and CMV-seropositive.

The chain carries TRBV6-6 and TRBJ2-1; D not resolved. Germline CDR1 is MNHNY and CDR2 is SVGAGI (reference sequence). CDR3 length: 13 residues. The V end was cut by 8 bases, the J end by 0 bases, with 8 bases between. CDR3: CASGTGSYNEQFF. In DNA, the CDR3 is TGTGCCAGCGGAACGGGCTCCTACAATGAGCAGTTCTTC.

This rearrangement joins TRBV28 to TRBJ2-5; TRBD1 agrees at 7 bases. CDR3 length equals 15 residues. The J segment lost 1 base and the V segment lost 2 bases, leaving 4 bases of the junction unmatched. Germline assignment: CDR1 MDHEN and CDR2 SYDVKM. CDR3 bases: TGTGCCAGCAGTTTAATGGGACAGTCCCAAGAGACCCAGTACTTC. Its translation is CASSLMGQSQETQYF.

CDR3 in amino acids: CASSLGGEVYEQYF. Written as DNA, the CDR3 is TGTGCCAGCAGCTTAGGGGGGGAGGTCTACGAGCAGTACTTC. This rearrangement joins TRBV7-9 to TRBJ2-7; weak D call: TRBD2 (6 bases). The germline V gene has CDR1 SEHNR and CDR2 FQNEAQ (reference sequence). V dropped 1 base and J dropped 3 bases, with 10 bases sitting between them. The CDR3 is 14 amino acids.

This clone was seen just once. V and J are TRBV4-1 and TRBJ1-1; a weak D match, TRBD1 (6 bases). From germline, CDR1 is MGHRA and CDR2 YSYEKL. This CDR3 comprises 14 residues. Trimming pared 3 bases from V and 2 bases from J, leaving 10 bases between. CDR3 sequence (DNA): TGCGCCAGCAGCCACGACAGGAGAAACACTGAAGCTTTCTTT. Translated: CASSHDRRNTEAFF.

The chain employs TRBV5-1 and TRBJ1-1; the match to TRBD1 covers 7 bases. The germline gives CDR1 SGHRS, CDR2 YFSETQ. CDR3 length: 14 residues. After removal of 4 bases from V and 6 bases from J, the junction contained 9 bases not matched to a gene. Here the CDR3 DNA reads TGCGCCAGCAGCATGACAGGGAGAGGTGCTGAAGCTTTCTTT. Its translation is CASSMTGRGAEAFF. Together with reference TRBV5-1 and TRBJ1-1, the CDR3 gives the full variable domain: KAGVTQTPRYLIKTRGQQVTLSCSPISGHRSVSWYQQTPGQGLQFLFEYFSETQRNKGNFPGRFSGRQFSNSRSEMNVSTLELGDSALYLCASSMTGRGAEAFFGQGTRLTVV.

The chain joins TRBV19 to TRBJ1-5, with 9 bases lining up with TRBD1. Losses at the gene ends were 7 bases for V and 5 bases for J; bases not matched to a gene: 6. Germline V CDR1 and CDR2: LNHDA, SQIVND (reference sequence). There are 14 residues in the CDR3. The CDR3, as DNA: TGTGCCAGTACCCCGACAGGGGGGGATCAGCCCCAGCATTTT. Translated, it gives CASTPTGGDQPQHF.

V usage is TRBV6-1 and J usage is TRBJ2-2, with TRBD2 as a possible D gene (6 bases). V shed 3 bases and J shed 0 bases, with 8 bases lying between them. Germline values: CDR1 MNHNS, CDR2 SASEGT. The CDR3 consists of 15 residues. The CDR3 spells CASSEGGPNTGELFF. The CDR3, as DNA: TGTGCCAGCAGTGAGGGGGGTCCGAACACCGGGGAGCTGTTTTTT.